This record looks at one TCR beta chain sequence and its context. This record comes from a study of blood T cell repertoires in COVID-19. Study background: T cells, B-cell-depleted T cells, or PBMCs supplied cDNA or gDNA.

Seattle patient enrollment occurred during active infection, with longitudinal follow-up thereafter. CDR1 and CDR2 (germline): SGHAT, FQNNGV. The CDR3 totals 17 residues. V lost 4 bases, J lost 5 bases, and 13 bases stayed unmatched. Source study methods: The assay estimated nucleated cells by amplifying reference gene primers. The data were produced by immunoSEQ multiplex PCR, yet TCRdb's version contains in-frame clones alone and is incomplete. V, J and clone size derive from that table, while D and trimming were established from the DNA sequence. The profile covers more than 300,000 clones, with around 87% appearing a single time and 8.5% to 12% taken by the ten largest.

This chain links TRBV11-2 with TRBJ2-3, with 9 positions matching TRBD2. The sequenced material came from peripheral blood. The receptor was isolated from a woman aged 25 to 39 with COVID-19, enrolled during active disease. The CDR3, as DNA: TGTGCCAGCAGCTCCGGGGCGGGAGGGCCAATGGTAGATACGCAGTATTTT. This gives the protein CASSSGAGGPMVDTQYF.